These 8 T cell receptor beta chains were all obtained from the same sample, sequenced in a study of OX40 agonist ivuxolimab in advanced cancers. The repertoire was sequenced with immunoSEQ multiplex PCR; TCRdb's copy has only in-frame clones and lacks some. This sample has about 73,000 clones, with around 90% found just once. Sequencing was performed on CD4+ or CD8+ T cells sorted from blood, taken in a trial of the OX40 agonist ivuxolimab. The receptors derive from an adult with an advanced solid tumor such as melanoma, head and neck, liver or kidney cancer.

This chain uses TRBV10-3 with TRBJ2-7, with 7 positions matching TRBD1. The CDR3 contains 15 residues. Unmatched junction bases numbered 7, after V lost 2 bases and J lost 3 bases. CDR1 is ENHRY and CDR2 is SYGVKD in the germline V gene. The CDR3 spells CAISEERQGVYEQYF. In DNA, the CDR3 is TGTGCCATCAGTGAGGAACGACAGGGCGTCTACGAGCAGTACTTC.

The chain is built from TRBV13 and TRBJ2-3, with 7 bases fitting TRBD2. The J segment lost 0 bases and the V segment lost 5 bases, leaving 2 bases of the junction unmatched. Germline lookup yields CDR1 PRHDT and CDR2 FYEKMQ (reference sequence). This CDR3 has 14 residues. As DNA, the CDR3 is TGTGCCAGCAGCGCGGGAGAAAGCACAGATACGCAGTATTTT. Amino acids: CASSAGESTDTQYF.

The V and J genes are TRBV7-9 and TRBJ2-2; D is uncertain. CDR1 is SEHNR, CDR2 FQNEAQ, per germline (reference sequence). Trimming took off 1 base at V and 0 bases at J, with 9 bases between the two ends. The CDR3 is 16 residues long. CDR3 sequence (DNA): TGTGCCAGCAGCTTAGTTGAGACTCCGAACACCGGGGAGCTGTTTTTT. Translating gives CASSLVETPNTGELFF. The full variable domain, with the rest looked up from reference TRBV7-9 and TRBJ2-2, is DTGVSQNPRHKITKRGQNVTFRCDPISEHNRLYWYRQTLGQGPEFLTYFQNEAQLEKSRLLSDRFSAERPKGSFSTLEIQRTEQGDSAMYLCASSLVETPNTGELFFGEGSRLTVL.

The chain links TRBV12-2 to TRBJ1-4; the table names TRBD1, a call not compared with the DNA. TRBV12-2 is shown as a pseudogene. There are 17 residues in the CDR3. Here the CDR3 DNA reads TGTGCAAGTCGCTTCCATGGGTCGTCCAATGGGGCTGAAAAACTGTTTTTT. The encoded protein is CASRFHGSSNGAEKLFF.

This clone was recorded at least ten times. The CDR3, as DNA: TGTGCCAGCAGTTACTCGTCTAGCGGTCCCTACGAGCAGTACTTC. It codes for CASSYSSSGPYEQYF. This chain uses TRBV6-5 with TRBJ2-7; 7 nucleotides align to TRBD2. This CDR3 has 15 residues. V was clipped by 0 bases and J by 2 bases; unmatched bases: 4. The germline V gene has CDR1 MNHEY and CDR2 SVGAGI.

This chain links TRBV4-2 with TRBJ2-1, with 7 bases matching TRBD1. Germline loops: CDR1 LGHNA, CDR2 YNFKEQ. The V and J ends lost 3 bases and 12 bases, in that order; junction bases with no gene match: 8. This CDR3 is built from 13 residues. DNA of the CDR3: TGTGCCAGCAGCCAGGACAGGTCATGGGTGCAGTTCTTC. This gives the protein CASSQDRSWVQFF.

The chain employs TRBV13 and TRBJ1-2; no clear D. In germline, CDR1 is PRHDT, CDR2 FYEKMQ (reference sequence). The CDR3 sequence is 16 residues long. V lost 5 bases to trimming and J lost 0 bases, with 16 bases between them. The chain's CDR3 is CASSAVPEGTNYGYTF. CDR3 bases: TGTGCCAGCAGCGCGGTCCCGGAGGGCACTAACTATGGCTACACCTTC.

CDR3 amino acids: CASSLWLDRAFF. The CDR3 DNA follows: TGTGCCAGCAGCTTATGGCTCGATCGAGCTTTCTTT. This chain uses TRBV11-2 with TRBJ1-1; no clear D. The germline CDR1 and CDR2 sequences are SGHAT and FQNNGV. The CDR3 runs 12 residues. Trimming took off 2 bases at V and 10 bases at J, with 11 bases between the two ends.